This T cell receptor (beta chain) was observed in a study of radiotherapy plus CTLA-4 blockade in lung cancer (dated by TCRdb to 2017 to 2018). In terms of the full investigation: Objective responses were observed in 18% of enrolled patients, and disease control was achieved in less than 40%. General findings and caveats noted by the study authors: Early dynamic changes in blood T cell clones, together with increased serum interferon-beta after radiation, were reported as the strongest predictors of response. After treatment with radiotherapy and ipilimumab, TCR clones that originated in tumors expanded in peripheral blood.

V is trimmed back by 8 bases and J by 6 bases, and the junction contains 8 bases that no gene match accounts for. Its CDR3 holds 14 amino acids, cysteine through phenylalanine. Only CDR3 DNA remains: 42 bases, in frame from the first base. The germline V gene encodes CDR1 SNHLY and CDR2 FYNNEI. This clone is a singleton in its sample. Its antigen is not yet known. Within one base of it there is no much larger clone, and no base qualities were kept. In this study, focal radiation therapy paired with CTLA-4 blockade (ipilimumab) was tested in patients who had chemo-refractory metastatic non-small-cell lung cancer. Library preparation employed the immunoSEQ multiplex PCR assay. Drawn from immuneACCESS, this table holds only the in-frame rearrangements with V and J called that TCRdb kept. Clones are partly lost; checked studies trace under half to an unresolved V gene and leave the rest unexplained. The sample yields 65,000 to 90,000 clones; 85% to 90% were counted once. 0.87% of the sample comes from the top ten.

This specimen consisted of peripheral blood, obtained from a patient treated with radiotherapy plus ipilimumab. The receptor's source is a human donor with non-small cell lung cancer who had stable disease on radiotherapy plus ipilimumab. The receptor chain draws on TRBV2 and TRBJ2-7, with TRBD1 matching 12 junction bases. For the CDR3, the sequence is CASLRGTGGIEQYF. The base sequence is TGTGCCAGCTTAAGGGGGACAGGGGGCATCGAGCAGTACTTC.